This T cell receptor (beta chain) was sequenced in a study of radiation and T cells in renal cell carcinoma. Background on the study: Nephrectomy followed 15 Gy stereotactic body radiation by 4 weeks.

The count of this clone is one. Assay used: immunoSEQ multiplex PCR; TCRdb lists only in-frame clones, some missing. Here the sample spans 130,000 or so clones, more than 70% being singletons. As for time point: baseline pretreatment blood. Treatment denoted: 15 Gy SBRT to primary tumor, nephrectomy 4 weeks later. Serial blood draws occurred at baseline and 2 and 4 weeks post-SBRT. This renal cell carcinoma was of the clear cell type. Germline loops: CDR1 SGHDN, CDR2 FVKESK. The CDR3 is 13 residues long. Trimming stripped 1 base from V and 4 bases from J, with 5 bases between. The material was blood, obtained from a patient whose treatment included radiotherapy and nephrectomy. The chain links TRBV14 to TRBJ2-1, with D unresolved. The source is a woman aged 45-60 years with renal cell carcinoma. In DNA, the CDR3 is TGTGCCAGCAGCCAAGGCTATTACAATGAGCAGTTCTTC. Amino acids: CASSQGYYNEQFF.